The present T cell receptor (beta chain) was sequenced within a study of radiotherapy plus CTLA-4 blockade in lung cancer (dated 2018 in TCRdb). With respect to the entire study: Among enrolled patients, approximately 17% had an objective response and 30% to 40% reached disease control.

The study tested focal radiation therapy combined with CTLA-4 blockade (ipilimumab) in patients with chemo-refractory metastatic non-small-cell lung cancer. A note on this clone: It has no known antigen specificity. No base quality values were provided; no much bigger clone lies one nucleotide off.

The investigation overall reported the following: After treatment with radiotherapy and ipilimumab, TCR clones that came from tumors expanded in the peripheral blood. Early dynamic changes in blood T cell clones, together with increased serum interferon-beta after radiation, were reported as the strongest predictors of response.

Compared with germline, V lacks 5 bases and J lacks 5 bases; bases without a gene match: 10. Looking up the germline V gene (reference sequence) yields CDR1 SGHKS and CDR2 YYEKEE. The CDR3 runs 15 amino acids, cysteine and phenylalanine included. The read is trimmed to its CDR3 DNA, 45 bases read in frame from base 1. Library construction relied on the immunoSEQ multiplex PCR assay. TCRdb took over this immuneACCESS table, retaining in-frame rearrangements with V and J assigned. Such tables are incomplete; in checked studies, under half of the missing clones stem from an unresolved V gene, and the remainder is unexplained. The sample data list 71,000 or so clones, and approximately 86% of these were observed just once. The top ten clones comprise around 1% of the sample.

The chain uses TRBV5-5 and TRBJ1-5, with 7 bases aligning to TRBD1. The specimen was peripheral blood, collected from a patient treated with radiotherapy plus ipilimumab. The clonotype originates from a human donor with non-small cell lung cancer who had stable disease on radiotherapy plus ipilimumab. The DNA reads as follows: TGTGCCAGCAGTTTGACGGGACAGCCCCATCAGCCCCAGCATTTT. The resulting protein is CASSLTGQPHQPQHF.